This TCR beta chain was obtained from a study of cytomegalovirus exposure and HLA in healthy donors. PCR amplification relied on 60 Vbeta primers (plus 13 Jbeta primers). TCRdb's copy holds only in-frame clones and misses some; the assay was immunoSEQ multiplex PCR. This sample yields hundreds of thousands of clones, of which about 90% are seen a single time; roughly 2.3% belongs to the top ten. Study-level findings and limits: After further analysis at a later stage, some 15,000 TCR beta sequences were associated with HLA alleles at 0.05 false discovery rate.

Germline values: CDR1 SEHNR, CDR2 FQNEAQ (reference sequence). This CDR3 is built from 14 residues. The V end was cut by 5 bases, the J end by 4 bases, with 12 bases between. Points on this clone: Antigen: not known.

V is TRBV7-9 and J is TRBJ1-3; D is unclear. The source material was PBMCs. The sequence came from a woman aged 18 to 35 in good health and CMV-seronegative. The CDR3 DNA is TGTGCCAGCAGCCCCAGCGGCGCCGGAAACACCATATATTTT. Protein sequence: CASSPSGAGNTIYF.